This T cell receptor (beta chain) was retrieved from a study of T cells of healthy individuals. The CDR3 contains 14 residues. Trimming took 3 bases from V and 3 from J; bases not matched to a gene: 2. The germline CDR1 and CDR2 sequences are SEHNR and FQNEAQ (reference sequence). A single record per CDR3 protein comes from TCRdb applying MiXCR to the 5' RACE reads. The table lists 50,000 to 55,000 distinct CDR3 sequences, under 15% of them singletons. The sequence came from a human donor in good health. The gene calls are TRBV7-9 and TRBJ2-3, with 8 positions matching TRBD2. The CDR3 bases are TGTGCCAGCAGCTTGACTAGCGTGACAGATACGCAGTATTTT. Residues: CASSLTSVTDTQYF.